This T cell receptor (beta chain) originates from a study of blood T cell repertoires in COVID-19. As originally analysed: Estimation of nucleated cell counts relied on the amplification of reference gene primers. TCRdb's copy holds only in-frame clones and misses some; the assay was immunoSEQ multiplex PCR. That table furnishes V, J and clone size, whereas the DNA furnished D and trimming. Among over 350,000 clones listed, around nine tenths were seen once. This clone was picked up one time. The V gene end was trimmed by 3 bases and the J gene end by 6 bases; junction bases not matched to a gene: 11. CDR1 is DFQATT, CDR2 SNEGSKA, per germline (reference sequence). This CDR3 has 15 residues. Individuals aged roughly 18 to 100 years were recruited from approximately 22 US areas. Self-reported history from a screening survey and questionnaire set each donor's cohort.

The sequenced material came from PBMCs or T cells enriched from blood (not recorded which). The chain carries TRBV20-1 and TRBJ2-7, with TRBD1 matching 10 bases. The TCR was taken from a woman in her 30s with acute COVID-19. CDR3 bases: TGCAGTGCTAGTCGTCTAGGACAGGGGGTTTCCGAGCAGTACTTC. Residues: CSASRLGQGVSEQYF.